Shown below are 4 T cell receptor beta chains from a single sample sequenced in a study of OX40 agonist ivuxolimab in advanced cancers. The repertoire was sequenced with immunoSEQ multiplex PCR; TCRdb's copy has only in-frame clones and lacks some. The data contain tens of thousands of clones, over 75% of them singletons. The input for sequencing was CD4+ or CD8+ T cells sorted from blood, taken in a trial of the OX40 agonist ivuxolimab. The receptors originated from an adult with an advanced solid tumor such as melanoma, head and neck, liver or kidney cancer.

Worth noting for this clone: The sample carries other DNA sequences with the same CDR3. The chain couples TRBV2 to TRBJ1-1, with TRBD1 matching 7 bases. This CDR3 is 13 amino acids long. Per the germline V gene, CDR1 is SNHLY and CDR2 is FYNNEI. V lost 4 bases, J lost 2 bases, and 1 base stayed unmatched. In DNA form, the CDR3 reads TGTGCCAGCAGTGGACAGGGAAACACTGAAGCTTTCTTT. Amino acids: CASSGQGNTEAFF.

The V call is TRBV19, the J call TRBJ2-1; 9 nucleotides match TRBD2. This CDR3 has 15 residues. The germline V gene encodes CDR1 LNHDA and CDR2 SQIVND (reference sequence). The trim removed 4 bases at V and 5 bases at J, leaving 6 bases unmatched. The CDR3 loop is CASSNPGLANNEQFF. The CDR3 region has the DNA TGTGCCAGTAGTAACCCGGGACTAGCTAACAATGAGCAGTTCTTC.

The chain links TRBV7-9 to TRBJ2-3, with D tentatively TRBD2 (5 bases). V shed 5 bases and J shed 2 bases, with 14 bases lying between them. The CDR3 is 15 amino acids. The V gene's germline CDR1 is SEHNR and CDR2 FQNEAQ (reference sequence). The CDR3 region has the DNA TGTGCCAGCAGCCTAGGACTTTCCCCCACAGATACGCAGTATTTT. It codes for CASSLGLSPTDTQYF.

This clone was seen just once. The chain couples TRBV11-2 to TRBJ1-2; 7 positions match TRBD1. Unmatched junction bases numbered 9, after V lost 4 bases and J lost 7 bases. Germline V gene lookup returns CDR1 SGHAT and CDR2 FQNNGV. This CDR3 is 14 amino acids long. CDR3 bases: TGTGCCAGCAGCTCTCAGACAGGGAGGGGTGGCTACACCTTC. Encoded protein: CASSSQTGRGGYTF.